A selection of T cell receptor beta chains follows, all from one sample in a study of control samples from healthy donors and cancer patients. The table came from immunoSEQ multiplex PCR; TCRdb's copy has only in-frame clones and leaves some out. The table shows approximately 170,000 clones, with approximately 92% occurring only once. The sample comprised blood. Source of these receptors: a man in his thirties or forties in good health. CDR3s include the opening cysteine and the closing phenylalanine or tryptophan. The D gene is left open where the match is weak. The size of a clone is reported for some rows only, either as once, few or many, or as a class for expanded clones.

NA,TRBV7-9,TRBD2,TRBJ2-7,CASSLGGRAAEQYF,TGTGCCAGCAGCTTAGGAGGGAGGGCCGCCGAGCAGTACTTC
NA,TRBV28,TRBD1,TRBJ2-5,CASSQTGDKQETQYF,TGTGCCAGCAGTCAGACAGGGGACAAGCAAGAGACCCAGTACTTC
once,TRBV12-3/TRBV12-4,NA,TRBJ1-2,CASSWMTVHGYTF,TGTGCCAGCAGTTGGATGACCGTACATGGCTACACCTTC
NA,TRBV5-1,TRBD1,TRBJ1-2,CASSYGQGGIRDYGYTF,TGCGCCAGCAGCTACGGACAGGGGGGAATACGGGACTATGGCTACACCTTC
NA,TRBV9,TRBD1,TRBJ1-5,CASSTGGSGTQHF,TGTGCCAGCAGCACAGGGGGGAGTGGGACCCAGCATTTT
NA,TRBV6-4,TRBD2,TRBJ2-3,CASSDRASGIPDTQYF,TGTGCCAGCAGTGACCGGGCTAGCGGGATCCCGGATACGCAGTATTTT
NA,TRBV4-1,NA,TRBJ1-5,CASSPNPGNQPQHF,TGCGCCAGCAGTCCGAACCCTGGCAATCAGCCCCAGCATTTT
NA,TRBV5-1,NA,TRBJ1-3,CASSADYSGNTIYF,TGCGCCAGCAGCGCGGACTACTCTGGAAACACCATATATTTT
NA,TRBV4-1,NA,TRBJ2-3,CASSQLEGRTTDTQYF,TGCGCCAGCAGCCAATTGGAGGGGCGAACCACAGATACGCAGTATTTT
NA,TRBV10-3,NA,TRBJ1-2,CAISDGREGYGYTF,TGTGCCATCAGTGACGGGAGGGAGGGCTATGGCTACACCTTC
once,TRBV6-2/TRBV6-3,NA,TRBJ2-7,CASSYEGGSYEQYF,TGTGCCAGCAGTTACGAAGGCGGCTCCTACGAGCAGTACTTC